This TCR beta chain was identified in a study of low-dose radiotherapy and immunotherapy resistance in tumors. There are many counts of this clonotype. Time point in this sample: before trial treatment. Alpha- and beta-chain coverage of first-strand cDNA came from TRAV- and TRBV-specific primers. TCR amplification involved roughly 21 PCR cycles with a constant-region primer and V-primer adapter. TCRdb independently ran MiXCR on the reads; one entry per CDR3 protein. The table records over 65,000 distinct CDR3 sequences, about a sixth of them present only once. The ends lost 6 bases at V and 0 bases at J; junction bases unmatched: 5. Looked up from germline, CDR1 is SGHTA and CDR2 is FQGNSA. The CDR3 totals 16 residues.

The gene calls are TRBV7-2 and TRBJ2-7, with 13 bases that match TRBD2. This clonotype was sampled from a male donor with prostate cancer. This sample comprised PBMCs, obtained before treatment. For the CDR3, the DNA is TGTGCCAGCAGTACTAGCGGGGGGGCCGTCTCCTACGAGCAGTACTTC. Protein: CASSTSGGAVSYEQYF.